A single sample gave rise to the 5 T cell receptor beta chains below, sequenced in a study of technical replicates of blood from a handful of donors. Using immunoSEQ multiplex PCR, the repertoire was profiled, and TCRdb retains in-frame clones only, with some absent. The sample lists about 80,000 clones; approximately 86% were seen once. The sample comprised PBMCs. Receptors originate from a human donor in good health. Some clones in this sample may be carry-over from other donors' samples.

V usage is TRBV5-1 and J usage is TRBJ2-5; TRBD1 is a possible D gene (6 bases). The germline CDR1 and CDR2 sequences are SGHRS and YFSETQ. Trimming took off 0 bases at V and 1 base at J, with 7 bases between the two ends. This CDR3 spans 14 amino acids. This chain's CDR3 is CASSLGDTQETQYF. As DNA, the CDR3 is TGCGCCAGCAGCTTGGGGGACACCCAAGAGACCCAGTACTTC.

The count of this clone is one. The V gene is TRBV5-5, the J gene TRBJ2-7, with TRBD1 matching 8 bases. The ends lost 0 bases at V and 2 bases at J; junction bases unmatched: 4. The CDR3 totals 15 residues. Germline loops: CDR1 SGHKS, CDR2 YYEKEE (reference sequence). The CDR3: CASSLGGTGPYEQYF. The DNA of the CDR3 is TGTGCCAGCAGCTTGGGTGGGACAGGTCCCTACGAGCAGTACTTC.

This clone has a single count. V and J are TRBV5-1 and TRBJ2-1; 10 positions match TRBD2. Losses at the gene ends were 3 bases for V and 4 bases for J; bases not matched to a gene: 4. Germline V lookup: CDR1 SGHRS, CDR2 YFSETQ. This CDR3 has 15 residues. The CDR3 region is CASSSASGGYNEQFF. The CDR3 nucleotides are TGCGCCAGCAGCTCCGCTAGCGGGGGATACAATGAGCAGTTCTTC.

The rearrangement joins TRBV7-8 to TRBJ2-7; D is unclear. Deletions cut 5 bases from V and 0 bases from J, with 8 bases between. Germline V gene sequence: CDR1 SGHVS, CDR2 FQNEAQ. This CDR3 has 13 amino acids. The CDR3 coding sequence is TGTGCCAGCAGCCCCCACAGCTCCTACGAGCAGTACTTC. This sequence encodes CASSPHSSYEQYF.

This rearrangement joins TRBV7-9 to TRBJ1-1, with D possibly matching TRBD1 (6 bases). CDR1 and CDR2 from the germline V gene are SEHNR and FQNEAQ (reference sequence). This CDR3 is 14 amino acids long. V shed 3 bases and J shed 1 base, with 9 bases lying between them. CDR3 sequence (DNA): TGTGCCAGCAGCTTTTGGACAGCGAACACTGAAGCTTTCTTT. It yields the protein CASSFWTANTEAFF.